This T cell receptor beta chain was sequenced during a study of shared clonotypes between healthy human individuals. Template for every sorted-subset replicate PCR totaled around 200 ng DNA, tens of thousands of T cell genomes. Assay: immunoSEQ multiplex PCR; the TCRdb copy retains only in-frame clones and omits some. The sample shows 2 million to 2.5 million clones, approximately 96% of them seen only once. Comment on this clone: No antigen is known for it.

CDR1 and CDR2 (germline): LNHNV, YYDKDF (reference sequence). V dropped 5 bases and J dropped 0; count of bases not matched to a gene: 6. This CDR3 has 17 amino acids. Overall study results and limits: Memory subsets had estimated richness that was generally smaller than that of naive subsets.

This TCR came from a man younger than 35 in good health. The sample consisted of naive CD4+ T cells sorted from blood. The subset is: CD45RA+ positively selected. The gene calls are TRBV15 and TRBJ1-5, with TRBD1 matching 11 bases. The chain's CDR3 is CATSSGTGGYSNQPQHF. Written as DNA, the CDR3 is TGTGCCACCAGCTCCGGGACAGGGGGGTATAGCAATCAGCCCCAGCATTTT. Full variable domain (remainder filled in from reference TRBV15 and TRBJ1-5): DAMVIQNPRYQVTQFGKPVTLSCSQTLNHNVMYWYQQKSSQAPKLLFHYYDKDFNNEADTPDNFQSRRPNTSFCFLDIRSPGLGDTAMYLCATSSGTGGYSNQPQHFGDGTRLSIL.